One sample yielded the 4 T cell receptor beta chains listed below, sequenced in a study of OX40 agonist ivuxolimab in advanced cancers. Produced via immunoSEQ multiplex PCR; TCRdb's table is partial and in-frame only. The table has about 41,000 clones, approximately 86% seen once. The material sequenced was CD4+ or CD8+ T cells sorted from blood, taken in a trial of the OX40 agonist ivuxolimab. The receptor set was obtained from an adult with an advanced solid tumor such as melanoma, head and neck, liver or kidney cancer.

The chain has TRBV21-1 and TRBJ2-5; the D call TRBD2 from the table was never checked on the DNA. TRBV21-1 is a recognized pseudogene. This CDR3 has 14 residues. As DNA, the CDR3 is TGTGCCAGCAGCGCCCTAGCGCGGGGGGAGACCCAGTACTTC. It is translated as CASSALARGETQYF.

The rearrangement links TRBV6-5 to TRBJ2-1; TRBD2 aligns across 9 bases. Per the germline V gene, CDR1 is MNHEY and CDR2 is SVGAGI. This CDR3 comprises 14 residues. V was pared by 7 bases and J by 8 bases, with 9 bases of the junction left unmatched. CDR3 coding DNA: TGTGCCAGCACCCCGGGACTAGCTCGGGATGAGCAGTTCTTC. It yields the protein CASTPGLARDEQFF.

There are a few counts of this clone. J is TRBJ1-1 and V is TRBV19; no firm D call. CDR3 length equals 14 residues. The ends were cut back, 4 bases at V and 1 base at J, with 10 bases in the middle. The germline V gene has CDR1 LNHDA and CDR2 SQIVND (reference sequence). In DNA, the CDR3 is TGTGCCAGTAGTAGAAACACCAGGAACACTGAAGCTTTCTTT. The encoded protein is CASSRNTRNTEAFF.

This chain links TRBV28 with TRBJ2-1, with D possibly matching TRBD1 (6 bases). Deletions cut 5 bases from V and 3 bases from J, with 23 bases between. The V gene's germline CDR1 is MDHEN and CDR2 SYDVKM. The length of the CDR3 is 18 residues. As DNA, the CDR3 is TGTGCCAGCAGTGTCCCGACAGGCTCCCTGGCCTTCTACAATGAGCAGTTCTTC. Translation: CASSVPTGSLAFYNEQFF. The variable domain in full, completed from reference TRBV28 and TRBJ2-1, reads DVKVTQSSRYLVKRTGEKVFLECVQDMDHENMFWYRQDPGLGLRLIYFSYDVKMKEKGDIPEGYSVSREKKERFSLILESASTNQTSMYLCASSVPTGSLAFYNEQFFGPGTRLTVL.